Below, 25 T cell receptor beta chains from the same sample are listed, as sequenced in a study of Graves' ophthalmopathy and Graves' hyperthyroidism. Amplification of TCR beta CDR3 regions used RNA transcripts. The first round was an RT-PCR with HTBI primers, and the second round was a multiplex PCR. TCRdb fed the multiplex PCR reads into MiXCR, producing one record per CDR3 protein. The sample has roughly 170,000 distinct CDR3 sequences; 39% are singletons. Sequencing used peripheral blood. The receptor set was obtained from a man aged 25 to 45 with Graves' ophthalmopathy.

At least ten counts were recorded for this clonotype. The V call is TRBV7-9, the J call TRBJ2-5, with D unresolved. Trimming took off 1 base at V and 1 base at J, with 10 bases between the two ends. The CDR3 extends over 15 amino acids. Germline loops: CDR1 SEHNR, CDR2 FQNEAQ (reference sequence). The CDR3 loop reads CASSLVLEVQETQYF. DNA of the CDR3: TGTGCCAGCAGCTTAGTGCTGGAAGTCCAAGAGACCCAGTACTTC.

This clonotype was recorded many times. The chain carries TRBV12-3 or TRBV12-4 and TRBJ2-7; TRBD1 matches at 12 bases. With V trimmed by 6 bases and J by 7 bases, 10 bases remained unmatched. This CDR3 has 15 amino acids. The CDR3 here is CASSPAGTGGREQYF. The CDR3 DNA follows: TGTGCCAGCAGCCCGGCCGGGACAGGGGGCAGGGAGCAGTACTTC.

J is TRBJ1-1 and V is TRBV29-1; TRBD1 agrees at 9 bases. Trimming cost V 4 bases and J 1 base; bases outside gene matches: 16. There are 18 residues in the CDR3. CDR1 is SQVTM and CDR2 is ANQGSEA in the germline V gene. The CDR3 nucleotides read TGCAGCGTTGTCCCGCCAAACCTGGGGACAGGGAAGAACACTGAAGCTTTCTTT. Translating gives CSVVPPNLGTGKNTEAFF.

The chain joins TRBV7-2 to TRBJ2-5; 9 positions match TRBD2. CDR1 and CDR2 (germline): SGHTA, FQGNSA. The CDR3 runs to 15 residues. Germline trimming cut 1 base from V and 5 bases from J; bases unmatched to any gene: 5. The CDR3 DNA is TGTGCCAGCAGCTTAGAAGCGGGAGGTTGGGAGACCCAGTACTTC. Translating gives CASSLEAGGWETQYF.

This clonotype has a count of ten or more. V gene TRBV2 combines with J gene TRBJ1-2; 11 bases are a match to TRBD1. This CDR3 is built from 15 residues. The germline V gene has CDR1 SNHLY and CDR2 FYNNEI. V was pared by 3 bases and J by 8 bases, with 8 bases of the junction left unmatched. The CDR3 loop is CASSDWDRGEYGYTF. The DNA of the CDR3 is TGTGCCAGCAGTGATTGGGACAGGGGGGAATACGGCTACACCTTC.

The chain has TRBV29-1 and TRBJ2-7, with 8 positions matching TRBD2. V dropped 2 bases and J dropped 6; count of bases not matched to a gene: 9. The CDR3 is made up of 14 amino acids. Per the germline V gene, CDR1 is SQVTM and CDR2 is ANQGSEA. The CDR3 spells CSVEFPREGTEQYF. In DNA form, the CDR3 reads TGCAGCGTTGAATTCCCCCGGGAGGGGACCGAGCAGTACTTC.

DNA of the CDR3: TGTGCCAGCAGCCGAAACAGGGGGGACACTGAAGCTTTCTTT. Translation gives CASSRNRGDTEAFF. This chain connects TRBV11-3 to TRBJ1-1; 8 nucleotides agree with TRBD1. Losses at the gene ends were 5 bases for V and 3 bases for J; bases not matched to a gene: 5. The CDR3 has 14 residues. Germline lookup yields CDR1 SGHNT and CDR2 YENEEA.

This chain joins TRBV20-1 and TRBJ1-5, with D maybe TRBD1 (5 bases). V lost 5 bases and J 4 bases, leaving 9 bases between the germline ends. The CDR3 consists of 12 residues. Germline loops: CDR1 DFQATT, CDR2 SNEGSKA (reference sequence). The CDR3 bases are TGCAGTGCTCGGGGGAGTAATCAGCCCCAGCATTTT. Translating gives CSARGSNQPQHF.

This chain links TRBV25-1 with TRBJ2-7; D is possibly TRBD2 (7 bases). Looked up from germline, CDR1 is MGHDK and CDR2 is SYGVNS. The CDR3 totals 17 residues. Trimming stripped 2 bases from V and 3 bases from J, with 20 bases between. This chain's CDR3 is CASSEGPGGRRVYEQYF. In nucleotides, the CDR3 is TGTGCCAGCAGTGAAGGGCCGGGGGGCAGAAGGGTCTACGAGCAGTACTTC.

This clonotype showed up many times. This chain connects TRBV12-3 or TRBV12-4 to TRBJ1-1; a possible D gene is TRBD1 (5 bases). The CDR3 runs to 16 residues. V was pared by 5 bases and J by 1 base, with 17 bases between. The DNA for the CDR3 is TGTGCCAGCAGTCCCCCCGGGGCAGACCAGAACACTGAAGCTTTCTTT. It encodes CASSPPGADQNTEAFF.

This clonotype has at least ten counts. This chain connects TRBV12-3 or TRBV12-4 to TRBJ2-7, with TRBD1 identical over 7 bases. The trim removed 4 bases at V and 7 bases at J, leaving 10 bases unmatched. The CDR3 is 14 residues long. Here the CDR3 DNA reads TGTGCCAGCAGTTCTATCCGGGACAGTTGGGAGCAGTACTTC. It specifies CASSSIRDSWEQYF.

This clonotype has at least ten counts. The chain links TRBV12-3 or TRBV12-4 to TRBJ2-2, with 10 bases aligning to TRBD2. There are 16 residues in the CDR3. The junction had 4 bases not matched to a gene; V was cut back by 2 bases and J by 4 bases. The CDR3 DNA is TGTGCCAGCAGTTTACTAGCGGGAGCTCTCACCGGGGAGCTGTTTTTT. This translates into CASSLLAGALTGELFF.

The gene calls are TRBV28 and TRBJ1-1; the match to TRBD1 covers 9 bases. The ends lost 3 bases at V and 6 bases at J; junction bases unmatched: 11. The CDR3 totals 16 residues. The germline gives CDR1 MDHEN, CDR2 SYDVKM. The DNA of the CDR3 is TGTGCCAGCAGTTTGGTGGGACAGGGAGGGGAATCTGAAGCTTTCTTT. Protein sequence: CASSLVGQGGESEAFF.

This clonotype was recorded at least ten times. The chain recombines TRBV4-3 with TRBJ1-3, with D possibly matching TRBD1 (6 bases). The V end lost 0 bases, the J end lost 2 bases, and 11 bases lay between the germline ends. Germline-derived CDR1 and CDR2 are LGHNA and YSLEER. The CDR3 contains 16 residues. For the CDR3, the DNA is TGCGCCAGCAGCCAAGATTCGGGGGGCCCTGGAAACACCATATATTTT. Translated, it gives CASSQDSGGPGNTIYF.

This clonotype appeared a few times. The rearrangement uses TRBV11-1 and TRBJ1-1, with a possible D match to TRBD1 (5 bases). CDR3 length: 14 residues. The V gene's germline CDR1 is SGHAT and CDR2 FQDESV (reference sequence). Trimming took 5 bases from V and 1 from J, leaving 11 bases between them. The CDR3 sequence: CASSRSGQNTEAFF. Written as DNA, the CDR3 is TGTGCCAGCAGCCGGAGCGGACAGAACACTGAAGCTTTCTTT.

This chain connects TRBV19 to TRBJ2-5; no clear D. Germline CDR1 and CDR2: LNHDA and SQIVND (reference sequence). The CDR3 is 18 amino acids. The germline V and J ends were trimmed by 3 bases and 0 bases, with 20 bases remaining between them. The CDR3 region has the DNA TGTGCCAGTAGTATGCCTGGTGCCCTAACCCCGGACCAAGAGACCCAGTACTTC. As protein: CASSMPGALTPDQETQYF.

The rearrangement uses TRBV5-1 and TRBJ1-1, with D unresolved. Between the trimmed V and J ends, which lost 4 bases and 2 bases, there was a span of 9 bases. The germline CDR1 and CDR2 sequences are SGHRS and YFSETQ. This CDR3 is 13 amino acids long. CDR3 amino acids: CASSNYGNTEAFF. Here the CDR3 DNA reads TGCGCCAGCAGCAATTACGGAAACACTGAAGCTTTCTTT.

The gene calls are TRBV12-3 or TRBV12-4 and TRBJ2-7; D could derive from TRBD1 or TRBD2 (5 bases each). The V gene lost 6 bases and the J gene lost 6 bases, with 21 bases spanning the gap. CDR3 length equals 15 residues. The CDR3 spells CASSVGVGGLGEQYF. The CDR3 DNA reads TGTGCCAGCAGCGTAGGGGTTGGCGGGTTGGGCGAGCAGTACTTC.

Ten or more counts support this clonotype. V usage is TRBV28 and J usage is TRBJ2-4; no definite D call. With 1 base removed from V and 7 bases from J, the gap between germline ends came to 11 bases. This CDR3 region has 14 residues. CDR1 and CDR2 from the germline V gene are MDHEN and SYDVKM. The CDR3 spells CASSLSDPANIQYF. CDR3 nucleotide sequence: TGTGCCAGCAGTTTATCGGACCCAGCCAACATTCAGTACTTC.

This clonotype was seen many times. This sequence joins TRBV6-2 or TRBV6-3 and TRBJ2-7, with D possibly matching TRBD2 (5 bases). Trimming stripped 0 bases from V and 2 bases from J, with 11 bases between. This CDR3 is built from 15 residues. The germline V gene has CDR1 MNHEY and CDR2 SVGEGT. CDR3 loop: CASSYSDSTPYEQYF. The CDR3 DNA reads as TGTGCCAGCAGTTACTCGGACTCGACCCCCTACGAGCAGTACTTC.

This clonotype was observed at least ten times. This rearrangement joins TRBV27 to TRBJ1-1; 7 bases match TRBD1. With V trimmed by 0 bases and J by 4 bases, 5 bases remained unmatched. Per the germline V gene, CDR1 is MNHEY and CDR2 is SMNVEV (reference sequence). The CDR3 contains 15 residues. Written as DNA, the CDR3 is TGTGCCAGCAGTTTATCTTTTTCAGGGGGCACTGAAGCTTTCTTT. Amino acid sequence: CASSLSFSGGTEAFF.

This clonotype was counted many times. This chain uses TRBV2 with TRBJ1-1; possible D gene TRBD1, 5 bases. This CDR3 has 16 residues. Germline-derived CDR1 and CDR2 are SNHLY and FYNNEI. Trimming took 7 bases from V and 1 from J, leaving 19 bases between them. The CDR3 sequence is CASTLGPGGANTEAFF. The CDR3 coding sequence is TGTGCCAGCACTCTAGGCCCTGGGGGAGCGAACACTGAAGCTTTCTTT.

The gene calls are TRBV7-8 and TRBJ1-5, with D uncertain. The germline V gene has CDR1 SGHVS and CDR2 FQNEAQ. V lost 0 bases and J lost 5, with 11 bases in between. The CDR3 loop spans 15 amino acids. The CDR3 reads CASSLAGLQDQPQHF. The CDR3 region has the DNA TGTGCCAGCAGCTTAGCAGGGTTGCAGGATCAGCCCCAGCATTTT.

The chain uses TRBV12-3 or TRBV12-4 and TRBJ1-2; D remains unclear. The CDR3 totals 14 residues. V was pared by 3 bases and J by 7 bases, with 15 bases between. The CDR3 loop is CASSFRRELSGYTF. CDR3 coding DNA: TGTGCCAGCAGTTTTCGTCGGGAGTTAAGTGGCTACACCTTC.

CDR3 sequence: CASSCRRENTEAFF. As DNA, the CDR3 is TGTGCCAGCAGCTGCCGGCGGGAGAACACTGAAGCTTTCTTT. V and J are TRBV12-3 or TRBV12-4 and TRBJ1-1; D remains unclear. Trimming took 6 bases from V and 1 from J, leaving 12 bases between them. The CDR3 has 14 residues.